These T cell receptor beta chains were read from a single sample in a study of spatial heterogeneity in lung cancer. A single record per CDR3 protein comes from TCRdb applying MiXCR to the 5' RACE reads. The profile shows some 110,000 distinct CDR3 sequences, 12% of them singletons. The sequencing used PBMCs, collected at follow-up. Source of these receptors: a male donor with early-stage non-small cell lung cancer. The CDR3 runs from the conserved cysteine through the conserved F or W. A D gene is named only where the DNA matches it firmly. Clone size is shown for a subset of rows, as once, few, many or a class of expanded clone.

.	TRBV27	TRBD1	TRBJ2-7	CASSLFYGTGNTYEQYF	TGTGCCAGCAGTTTGTTCTATGGGACAGGGAATACCTACGAGCAGTACTTC
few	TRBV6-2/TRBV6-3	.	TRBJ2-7	CASSYGRGVYEQYF	TGTGCCAGCAGTTACGGCAGGGGGGTCTACGAGCAGTACTTC
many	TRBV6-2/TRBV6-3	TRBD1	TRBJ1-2	CASSYSTGGQILGYGYTF	TGTGCCAGCAGTTACTCAACAGGGGGCCAAATTTTGGGCTATGGCTACACCTTC
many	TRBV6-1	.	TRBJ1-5	CASGVSNQPQHF	TGTGCCAGCGGGGTTAGCAATCAGCCCCAGCATTTT
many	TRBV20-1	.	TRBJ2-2	CSAPSPLFTGELFF	TGCAGTGCCCCGTCCCCCCTGTTCACCGGGGAGCTGTTTTTT
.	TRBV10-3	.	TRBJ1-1	CAISVAANTEAFF	TGTGCCATCAGTGTGGCAGCTAACACTGAAGCTTTCTTT
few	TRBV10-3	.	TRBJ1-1	CAITFRENTEAFF	TGTGCCATCACATTTAGGGAGAACACTGAAGCTTTCTTT
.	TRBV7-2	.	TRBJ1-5	CASSSLGVRQPQHF	TGTGCCAGCAGCTCGCTCGGGGTGCGTCAGCCCCAGCATTTT
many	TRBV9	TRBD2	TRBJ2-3	CASKGGGGPQVPDTQYF	TGTGCCAGCAAAGGCGGCGGGGGGCCCCAAGTCCCAGATACGCAGTATTTT
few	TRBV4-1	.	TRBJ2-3	CASSQTTGLTSTDTQYF	TGCGCCAGCAGCCAAACCACGGGACTTACTAGCACAGATACGCAGTATTTT
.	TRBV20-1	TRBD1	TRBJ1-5	CSARWDRGSIMSNQPQHF	TGCAGTGCTCGTTGGGACAGGGGAAGCATTATGAGCAATCAGCCCCAGCATTTT
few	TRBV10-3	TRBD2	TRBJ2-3	CATSSGGTDTQYF	TGTGCCACCTCTAGCGGGGGCACAGATACGCAGTATTTT
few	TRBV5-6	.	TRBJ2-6	CASSLALGGANVLTF	TGTGCCAGCAGCTTGGCATTGGGTGGGGCCAACGTCCTGACTTTC
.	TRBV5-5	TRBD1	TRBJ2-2	CASSTDRRPSGELFF	TGTGCCAGCAGCACGGACAGGAGGCCCTCCGGGGAGCTGTTTTTT
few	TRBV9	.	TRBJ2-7	CASSPGQQVYEQYF	TGTGCCAGCAGCCCCGGCCAACAGGTCTACGAGCAGTACTTC
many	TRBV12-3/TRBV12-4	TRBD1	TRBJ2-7	CASSSGTGGEQYF	TGTGCCAGCAGCTCCGGGACAGGGGGCGAGCAGTACTTC
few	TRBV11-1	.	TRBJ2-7	CASSLKRGREQYF	TGTGCCAGCAGCTTAAAACGGGGGCGCGAGCAGTACTTC
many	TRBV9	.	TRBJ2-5	CASGVGPEETQYF	TGTGCCAGCGGCGTAGGGCCCGAAGAGACCCAGTACTTC
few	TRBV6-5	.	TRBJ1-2	CASSYDPKNYGYTF	TGTGCCAGCAGTTACGACCCTAAAAACTATGGCTACACCTTC
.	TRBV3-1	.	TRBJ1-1	CASSLGTLSPEAFF	TGTGCCAGCAGCCTGGGGACCCTGAGCCCTGAAGCTTTCTTT
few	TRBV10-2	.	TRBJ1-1	CASSVAGLSNTEAFF	TGCGCCAGCAGTGTGGCCGGGCTCTCGAACACTGAAGCTTTCTTT
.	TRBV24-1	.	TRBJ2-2	CATSDLVSGELFF	TGTGCCACCAGTGATTTGGTCTCCGGGGAGCTGTTTTTT
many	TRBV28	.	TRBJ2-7	CASQSAGYEQYF	TGTGCCAGCCAATCGGCTGGCTACGAGCAGTACTTC
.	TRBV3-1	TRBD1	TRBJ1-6	CASSQADRENSPLHF	TGTGCCAGCAGCCAAGCGGACAGGGAGAATTCACCCCTCCACTTT
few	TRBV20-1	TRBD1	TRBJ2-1	CSAIPGQGLYEQFF	TGCAGTGCTATTCCGGGACAGGGGCTCTATGAGCAGTTCTTC
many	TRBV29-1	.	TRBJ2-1	CSVTGLSTYNEQFF	TGCAGCGTTACAGGGCTTAGTACGTACAATGAGCAGTTCTTC
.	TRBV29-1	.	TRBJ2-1	CSGSGSNEQFF	TGCAGCGGGTCTGGGTCCAATGAGCAGTTCTTC
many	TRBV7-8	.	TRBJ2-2	CASSLRETGLNTGELFF	TGTGCCAGCAGCTTACGGGAAACAGGTTTAAACACCGGGGAGCTGTTTTTT
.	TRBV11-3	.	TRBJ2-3	CASSITGFGDTQYF	TGTGCCAGCAGCATTACAGGTTTTGGAGATACGCAGTATTTT
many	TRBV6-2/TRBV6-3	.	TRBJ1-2	CASSSTLRDPTF	TGTGCCAGCAGTTCCACCCTACGGGACCCCACCTTC
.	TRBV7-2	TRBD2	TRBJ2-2	CASSLGLAATGELFF	TGTGCCAGCAGCTTAGGACTAGCGGCTACCGGGGAGCTGTTTTTT
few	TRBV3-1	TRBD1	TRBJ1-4	CASSFRTGDNEKLFF	TGTGCCAGCAGCTTTCGGACAGGTGATAATGAAAAACTGTTTTTT